The next 5 T cell receptor beta chains were all read from a single sample in a study of T cells in Graves' hyperthyroidism and ophthalmopathy. Template material for amplifying TCR beta CDR3 regions consisted of RNA transcripts. During a first-round RT-PCR of the TCR CDR3, the HTBI primer set was used. TCRdb fed the multiplex PCR reads into MiXCR, producing one record per CDR3 protein. The sample contains around 300,000 distinct CDR3 sequences, 12% to 15% of which appear only once. Specimen: blood. These receptors all stem from a woman in her fifties or sixties with Graves' hyperthyroidism that later progressed to Graves' ophthalmopathy.

In the case of this clonotype: Germline and junction disagree at one end, which may indicate a read error. The chain uses TRBV3-1 and TRBJ2-3, with D tentatively TRBD2 (5 bases). This CDR3 comprises 14 residues. Germline V CDR1 and CDR2: LGHDT, YNNKEL (reference sequence). The CDR3, as DNA: TGCGCCAGCAGTGAGGTGGGAGCTATAGATACGCAGTATTTT. Its translation: CASSEVGAIDTQYF.

V gene TRBV10-3 combines with J gene TRBJ1-4; possibly TRBD1 for D (5 bases). Germline CDR1 reads ENHRY; CDR2 reads SYGVKD. V lost 3 bases to trimming and J lost 4 bases, with 9 bases between them. CDR3 length: 14 residues. CDR3 DNA sequence: TGTGCCATCAGTGATCCAGGGCTTAATGAAAAACTGTTTTTT. Its translation: CAISDPGLNEKLFF.

This clonotype was detected ten times or more. The V gene is TRBV7-8, the J gene TRBJ2-2; D may correspond to TRBD1 or TRBD2 (5 bases each). In germline, CDR1 is SGHVS, CDR2 FQNEAQ. V lost 7 bases and J lost 6, with 24 bases in between. This CDR3 comprises 17 residues. The CDR3 spells CASTRRDPKSTAGELFF. The CDR3 DNA reads TGTGCCAGCACCCGAAGGGACCCGAAATCGACGGCCGGGGAGCTGTTTTTT. Full variable domain (outside the CDR3, taken from reference TRBV7-8 and TRBJ2-2): GAGVSQSPRYKVAKRGQDVALRCDPISGHVSLFWYQQALGQGPEFLTYFQNEAQLDKSGLPSDRFFAERPEGSVSTLKIQRTQQEDSAVYLCASTRRDPKSTAGELFFGEGSRLTVL.

This clonotype was seen ten or more times. The chain has TRBV28 and TRBJ2-1; possibly TRBD2 for D (5 bases). Deletions cut 3 bases from V and 7 bases from J, with 16 bases between. The CDR3 extends over 15 amino acids. CDR1 is MDHEN and CDR2 is SYDVKM in the germline V gene. The CDR3 DNA is TGTGCCAGCAGTTTTTTGGCGGGTCTTCGGAATGAGCAGTTCTTC. The encoded protein is CASSFLAGLRNEQFF.

This clonotype came up a few times. Being one base from a much bigger clone, this may be a read error. This chain connects TRBV20-1 to TRBJ2-1, with D maybe TRBD2 (6 bases). In germline, CDR1 is DFQATT, CDR2 SNEGSKA (reference sequence). Trimming stripped 6 bases from V and 9 bases from J, with 24 bases between. The CDR3 is 15 amino acids. For the CDR3, the DNA is TGCAGTGCGCCAACCGGGACTTGGGAAAACAGTGAGCAGTTCTTC. Its protein is CSAPTGTWENSEQFF.